Here is one TCR beta chain with its context. Its antigen is currently unknown. This sample was taken from a study of CD8 T cells in Susac syndrome. Study as a whole: Patients with Susac syndrome who were sequenced included about 6 with active disease and fewer than 10 in remission. Study findings and constraints: Regarding the TCR sequencing and HLA analysis, the study admitted that a relatively small number of individuals were involved. No clonal expansion appeared among CD4+ T cells in Susac patients.

Reverse transcription of about 0.5 to 1 ug RNA was carried out with random hexamers. Amplification of the TCR beta CDR3 was carried out by immunoSEQ multiplex PCR, which spanned a total of 54 Vbeta and 13 Jbeta segments. TCRdb reprocessed the immunoSEQ multiplex PCR reads via MiXCR and lists one record per CDR3 protein. The table shows about 240,000 distinct CDR3 sequences, with 90% to 96% occurring only once. Sequencing was carried out using CD4+ T cells from PBMCs. The sequence came from a human donor with Susac syndrome.

CDR3 in DNA: TGCAGCGTTGAAGATCTGCGATGGGACAGGGACAATGAGCAGTTCTTC. Protein: CSVEDLRWDRDNEQFF. The V call is TRBV29-1, the J call TRBJ2-1, with 9 bases lining up with TRBD1. V lost 0 bases to trimming and J lost 5 bases; unmatched junction nucleotides: 8. The CDR3 runs to 16 residues. Germline values: CDR1 SQVTM, CDR2 ANQGSEA.